This T cell receptor (beta chain) was profiled in a study of CD8 T cells in ankylosing spondylitis listed by TCRdb under 2017. Study-wide context: To find TCR variants linked to disease, the study profiled T cell receptor beta repertoires in ankylosing spondylitis patients and healthy donors. The whole study cohort included 108 healthy donors and 25 ankylosing spondylitis patients. Peripheral blood was sampled, and synovial fluid was also collected from ankylosing spondylitis patients. Study-level results and caveats: A TCR beta motif of several highly homologous amino acid variants appeared characteristic of blood from ankylosing spondylitis patients. According to the report, matched synovial fluid samples from ankylosing spondylitis patients were significantly enriched for the disease-linked clones. A CD8+ phenotype was shown by the disease-linked clones, which were found at relatively low frequencies in peripheral blood. Some motif variants were previously reported in synovial fluid and blood of reactive arthritis patients, suggesting common disease-initiation mechanisms.

Sequencing used an Illumina HiSeq 2500. Quantitative 5'-RACE with molecular barcodes was the method used to prepare the TCR beta libraries. The study's own analysis went as follows. To identify disease-linked TCR variants, a new computational method was used, one built on a probabilistic model of VDJ rearrangement. TCRdb trimmed public reads at Q25 via fastp, called clones via MiXCR and kept in-frame beta chains. Here each entry gathers all rows of one CDR3 protein and keeps the most common genes and DNA. The V and J calls reflect TCRdb's pipeline rather than the authors' work. For this sample there are around 890,000 distinct CDR3 sequences; about 12% appear just once. The top ten clones comprise about 0.5% of the sample. The CDR3, from cysteine to phenylalanine, totals 12 residues. The DNA shown is the 36-base CDR3, in frame from base 1. This clonotype has at least ten counts. Its target antigen remains unknown. A junction end diverges from the germline sequence, so it may reflect a read error.

This receptor chain uses TRBV12-3 or TRBV12-4 and TRBJ1-1, with an unclear D gene assignment. The sequence derives from a male donor with ankylosing spondylitis. The sample was blood, either unsorted or a sorted T cell fraction (not recorded which). CDR3 region: CASSLENTEAFF. The base sequence is TGTGCCAGCAGCTTAGAGAACACTGAAGCTTTCTTT.